The 12 T cell receptor beta chains given below trace back to one sample, sequenced in a study of post-analysis software for immune sequencing data. Study-wide points: TRBV5-6, TRBV5-1 and TRBV20-1 belonged to a set of a handful of TRBV segments that were more frequent in patients than controls.

Unique molecular identifiers were present in the TCR beta cDNA libraries. In TCRdb, the PCR reads were re-called with MiXCR into one record per CDR3 protein. Counted here are about 760,000 distinct CDR3 sequences, 25% to 30% occurring once; the ten biggest clones make up 0.56%. No cognate antigen is known for these TCRs. The source material was blood. These TCRs come from a girl between 10 and 17 years old with multiple sclerosis.

This chain joins TRBV20-1 and TRBJ2-1; tentative D call: TRBD2 (5 bases). Germline loops: CDR1 DFQATT, CDR2 SNEGSKA (reference sequence). V dropped 0 bases and J dropped 9 bases, with 12 bases sitting between them. The CDR3 is made up of 13 amino acids. CDR3 sequence: CSARDPSTGEQFF. As DNA, the CDR3 is TGCAGTGCTAGAGATCCTAGCACGGGTGAGCAGTTCTTC.

In its sample, this clonotype was seen a few times. The chain combines TRBV7-2 with TRBJ2-3; a possible D gene is TRBD2 (6 bases). V lost 5 bases and J 5 bases, leaving 11 bases between the germline ends. Germline loops: CDR1 SGHTA, CDR2 FQGNSA. The CDR3 covers 13 residues. The CDR3 spells CASSRRLEDTQYF. CDR3 nucleotides: TGTGCCAGCAGCCGTAGACTAGAAGATACGCAGTATTTT. Combining the CDR3 with reference TRBV7-2 and TRBJ2-3 gives the whole variable domain GAGVSQSPSNKVTEKGKDVELRCDPISGHTALYWYRQSLGQGLEFLIYFQGNSAPDKSGLPSDRFSAERTGGSVSTLTIQRTQQEDSAVYLCASSRRLEDTQYFGPGTRLTVL.

V and J are TRBV20-1 and TRBJ1-5; no clear D gene. The germline gives CDR1 DFQATT, CDR2 SNEGSKA (reference sequence). The V end was cut by 0 bases, the J end by 0 bases, with 12 bases between. The CDR3 runs 16 residues. CDR3 in DNA: TGCAGTGCTAGAGATCCGACCAGAACTAGCAATCAGCCCCAGCATTTT. It codes for CSARDPTRTSNQPQHF.

As to this clonotype: A read error may produce the germline difference seen at one junction end. The chain uses TRBV24-1 and TRBJ2-3; 9 nucleotides match TRBD2. This CDR3 comprises 16 residues. Germline-derived CDR1 and CDR2 are KGHDR and SFDVKD. CDR3: CVTSDHPSGATDTQYF. The CDR3 region has the DNA TGTGTCACCAGTGATCATCCTAGCGGGGCCACAGATACGCAGTATTTT.

This chain uses TRBV20-1 with TRBJ2-5; 14 bases line up with TRBD2. The CDR3 contains 14 residues. Unmatched junction bases numbered 4, after V lost 3 bases and J lost 7 bases. Germline V lookup: CDR1 DFQATT, CDR2 SNEGSKA (reference sequence). CDR3: CSARTSGGGGTQYF. The CDR3 nucleotides read TGCAGTGCTAGGACTAGCGGGGGGGGCGGGACCCAGTACTTC.

The CDR3 spells CASGPGGTQYF. Written as DNA, the CDR3 is TGTGCCAGCGGCCCAGGGGGTACGCAGTATTTT. The chain links TRBV12-3 or TRBV12-4 to TRBJ2-3; 7 nucleotides agree with TRBD1. The CDR3 covers 11 residues. V was clipped by 8 bases and J by 8 bases; unmatched bases: 4.

The chain couples TRBV5-1 to TRBJ2-3; D call uncertain. Germline-derived CDR1 and CDR2 are SGHRS and YFSETQ. Trimming shortened V by 2 bases and J by 4 bases, and 11 bases separated the two germline ends. This CDR3 region has 14 residues. CDR3 protein: CASSFERKSDTQYF. CDR3 nucleotide sequence: TGCGCCAGCAGCTTCGAGAGGAAATCAGATACGCAGTATTTT.

The chain couples TRBV11-2 to TRBJ1-4; no clear D. The germline V and J ends were trimmed by 1 base and 4 bases, with 10 bases remaining between them. This CDR3 has 15 residues. CDR1 and CDR2 (germline): SGHAT, FQNNGV. For the CDR3, the DNA is TGTGCCAGCAGCTTAGGTCTCCGGGGTAATGAAAAACTGTTTTTT. This codes for CASSLGLRGNEKLFF.

The V call is TRBV6-2 or TRBV6-3, the J call TRBJ2-5, with unresolved D. Germline V gene data show CDR1 as MNHEY and CDR2 as SVGEGT. CDR3 length: 13 amino acids. Trimming left V 7 bases short and J 4 bases short, with 13 bases between. The DNA of the CDR3 is TGTGCCAGCACCAACGTACTGAGAGAGACCCAGTACTTC. This codes for CASTNVLRETQYF.

This clonotype was counted only a few times. V gene TRBV7-2 combines with J gene TRBJ2-6; possible D gene TRBD1, 6 bases. Germline V gives CDR1 SGHTA, CDR2 FQGNSA. The V end lost 2 bases, the J end lost 4 bases, and 9 bases lay between the germline ends. CDR3 length: 15 residues. This chain's CDR3 is CASSLKGVGANVLTF. The CDR3 nucleotides read TGTGCCAGCAGCTTAAAGGGGGTGGGGGCCAACGTCCTGACTTTC.

This sequence joins TRBV2 and TRBJ2-1, with D perhaps given as TRBD1 or TRBD2 (5 bases each). Trimming left V 8 bases short and J 12 bases short, with 14 bases between. The CDR3 runs to 11 residues. Germline V gene data show CDR1 as SNHLY and CDR2 as FYNNEI. CDR3 residues: CASGTSKGQFF. The CDR3 DNA reads TGTGCCAGCGGGACCTCAAAGGGGCAGTTCTTC.

This rearrangement joins TRBV6-1 to TRBJ1-6; TRBD1 agrees at 8 bases. Germline V gives CDR1 MNHNS, CDR2 SASEGT. There are 14 residues in the CDR3. The CDR3 DNA reads TGTACCTGCGGACAGGGAACATTTAATTCACCCCTCCACTTT. Protein product: CTCGQGTFNSPLHF.